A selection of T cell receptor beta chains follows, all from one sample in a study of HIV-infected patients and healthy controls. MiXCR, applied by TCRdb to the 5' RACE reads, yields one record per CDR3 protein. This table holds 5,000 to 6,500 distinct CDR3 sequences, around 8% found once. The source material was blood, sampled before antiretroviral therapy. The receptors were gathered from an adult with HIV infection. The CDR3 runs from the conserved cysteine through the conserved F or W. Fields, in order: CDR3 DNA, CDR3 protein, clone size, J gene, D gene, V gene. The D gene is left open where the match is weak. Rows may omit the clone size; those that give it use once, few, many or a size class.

DNA: TGTGCCAGCAGCTTGGTGTCGGGCCGCCAAGAGACCCAGTACTTC
CDR3: CASSLVSGRQETQYF
size: medium-sized
J: TRBJ2-5
D: -
V: TRBV5-5

DNA: TGCAGTGCCGACCAACAAGAGACCCAGTACTTC
CDR3: CSADQQETQYF
size: medium-sized
J: TRBJ2-5
D: -
V: TRBV20-1

DNA: TGTGCCAGCAGCCAAGTGCGGACGGATACGCAGTATTTT
CDR3: CASSQVRTDTQYF
size: medium-sized
J: TRBJ2-3
D: -
V: TRBV3-1

DNA: TGTGCCAGCAGCTCCGACCGGAAGACCCAGTACTTC
CDR3: CASSSDRKTQYF
size: few
J: TRBJ2-5
D: -
V: TRBV7-2

DNA: TGCAGTGCTAGAGATGGTTCCCGGGGGCAGAATGAGCAGTTCTTC
CDR3: CSARDGSRGQNEQFF
size: medium-sized
J: TRBJ2-1
D: -
V: TRBV20-1

DNA: TGCAGTTCTGAGACAGGGACGTATAACGAGCAGTACTTC
CDR3: CSSETGTYNEQYF
size: -
J: TRBJ2-7
D: TRBD1
V: TRBV20-1

DNA: TGTGCCAGCAGCTTGGGGGGGTCCTACAATGAGCAGTTCTTC
CDR3: CASSLGGSYNEQFF
size: medium-sized
J: TRBJ2-1
D: TRBD2
V: TRBV7-8

DNA: TGTGCCAGCAGCTTGCCGGGACAGGGGGCGTTCACAGATACGCAGTATTTT
CDR3: CASSLPGQGAFTDTQYF
size: medium-sized
J: TRBJ2-3
D: TRBD1
V: TRBV5-4

DNA: TGTGCCACCAGCGTCCGGGATACGCAGTATTTT
CDR3: CATSVRDTQYF
size: many
J: TRBJ2-3
D: -
V: TRBV24-1

DNA: TGCGCCAGCAGCCATATTCAGGGGGAGGGGGCCAAAAACATTCAGTACTTC
CDR3: CASSHIQGEGAKNIQYF
size: medium-sized
J: TRBJ2-4
D: -
V: TRBV4-1

DNA: TGTGCCAGCAGCTACGGGCGCGAAGCTTTCTTT
CDR3: CASSYGREAFF
size: many
J: TRBJ1-1
D: -
V: TRBV7-9

DNA: TGTGCCAGCAGTGAAGCCCCAGGACAGGGTACAGATACGCAGTATTTT
CDR3: CASSEAPGQGTDTQYF
size: many
J: TRBJ2-3
D: TRBD1
V: TRBV6-1

DNA: TGTGCCAGTAGTATATTTGTCAAACCACCCTACAATGAGCAGTTCTTC
CDR3: CASSIFVKPPYNEQFF
size: -
J: TRBJ2-1
D: -
V: TRBV19

DNA: TGTGCCAGTAGTCGAGGAAACACCATATATTTT
CDR3: CASSRGNTIYF
size: many
J: TRBJ1-3
D: -
V: TRBV19

DNA: TGTGACCTGGACGGGACAGGGGGGTACTTC
CDR3: CDLDGTGGYF
size: many
J: TRBJ2-5
D: TRBD1
V: TRBV19

DNA: TGCGCCAGCAGCTTCGTGCCTAGCGGGAGACTCAACAATGAGCAGTTCTTC
CDR3: CASSFVPSGRLNNEQFF
size: many
J: TRBJ2-1
D: TRBD2
V: TRBV5-1

DNA: TGCAGTGCCTCCGGGACCTACAATGAGCAGTTCTTC
CDR3: CSASGTYNEQFF
size: -
J: TRBJ2-1
D: -
V: TRBV20-1

DNA: TGTGCCAGCAGTGAACAGATGGCTGATCGGGTCAATGAGCAGTTCTTC
CDR3: CASSEQMADRVNEQFF
size: medium-sized
J: TRBJ2-1
D: -
V: TRBV6-6

DNA: TGCAGTGCTAGAGATAGGAGTGCTGAAGCTTTCTTT
CDR3: CSARDRSAEAFF
size: many
J: TRBJ1-1
D: -
V: TRBV20-1

DNA: TGTGCCAGCACCAGGGGACTAGATCCAACAGATACGCAGTATTTT
CDR3: CASTRGLDPTDTQYF
size: many
J: TRBJ2-3
D: TRBD2
V: TRBV12-3/TRBV12-4

DNA: TGTGCCAGCAGCCCGGGGCACACCGGGGAGCTGTTTTTT
CDR3: CASSPGHTGELFF
size: medium-sized
J: TRBJ2-2
D: -
V: TRBV7-3

DNA: TGCGCCAGCAGCTCCAGACAGGGATCGAACACTGAAGCTTTCTTT
CDR3: CASSSRQGSNTEAFF
size: many
J: TRBJ1-1
D: TRBD1
V: TRBV5-1

DNA: TGTGCCAGCAGTCCAGAACGGGGAAACTCTGGGGCCAACGTCCTGACTTTC
CDR3: CASSPERGNSGANVLTF
size: many
J: TRBJ2-6
D: -
V: TRBV6-1

DNA: TGTGCCAGCAGTTACTCTCAGACAGGGGGCGAGCAGTACTTC
CDR3: CASSYSQTGGEQYF
size: medium-sized
J: TRBJ2-7
D: TRBD1
V: TRBV12-3/TRBV12-4

DNA: TGTGCCAGCAGTCCCATCTCCCCCGTAAGGAGACAGACAACTCTAACTGAAGCTTTCTTT
CDR3: CASSPISPVRRQTTLTEAFF
size: medium-sized
J: TRBJ1-1
D: -
V: TRBV12-3/TRBV12-4

DNA: TGTGCCAGCAGTGCTCCGGGGGGCCTTCAAGAGACCCAGTACTTC
CDR3: CASSAPGGLQETQYF
size: medium-sized
J: TRBJ2-5
D: -
V: TRBV2

DNA: TGTGCCAGTAGTACCGGGACAAGGACCTACGAGCAGTACTTC
CDR3: CASSTGTRTYEQYF
size: many
J: TRBJ2-7
D: -
V: TRBV19

DNA: TGTGCCAGCAGCCAGGGAGGAGGTACGCAGTATTTT
CDR3: CASSQGGGTQYF
size: -
J: TRBJ2-3
D: -
V: TRBV7-3

DNA: TGCGCCAGCAGCTTGGGAGGTGCTCTAGAAGAGACCCAGTACTTC
CDR3: CASSLGGALEETQYF
size: -
J: TRBJ2-5
D: -
V: TRBV5-1

DNA: TGTGCCAGCAGCCCCACGACAGGGAACACCGGGGAGCTGTTTTTT
CDR3: CASSPTTGNTGELFF
size: medium-sized
J: TRBJ2-2
D: -
V: TRBV7-9

DNA: TGTGCCAGCAGCTTAGATCCGGTCACAGATACGCAGTATTTT
CDR3: CASSLDPVTDTQYF
size: medium-sized
J: TRBJ2-3
D: -
V: TRBV7-3

DNA: TGTGCCAGCAGCCCTGACAGGGGTGCGGGCTATTCACCCCTCCACTTT
CDR3: CASSPDRGAGYSPLHF
size: -
J: TRBJ1-6
D: TRBD1
V: TRBV12-3/TRBV12-4

DNA: TGTGCCTGGAGCAAACAACTAGCGGGGGAGCAGTTCTTC
CDR3: CAWSKQLAGEQFF
size: many
J: TRBJ2-1
D: TRBD2
V: TRBV30

DNA: TGTGCCAGCAGTTTCGGCGGGGGCTACTACAATGAGCAGTTCTTC
CDR3: CASSFGGGYYNEQFF
size: many
J: TRBJ2-1
D: -
V: TRBV12-3/TRBV12-4

DNA: TGCGCCAGCAGCCTTAGCGGGGTACTTTCGGATACGCAGTATTTT
CDR3: CASSLSGVLSDTQYF
size: many
J: TRBJ2-3
D: TRBD2
V: TRBV5-1

DNA: TGTGCCAGCAGTTACTCAACAGGGCCTGGCTACGAGCAGTACTTC
CDR3: CASSYSTGPGYEQYF
size: medium-sized
J: TRBJ2-7
D: -
V: TRBV6-5

DNA: TGCGCCAGCAGAGGCTCTGGGGCCAACGTCCTGACTTTC
CDR3: CASRGSGANVLTF
size: medium-sized
J: TRBJ2-6
D: -
V: TRBV5-1

DNA: TGCGCCAGCAGCCAAGATGCAGGCGGCGAAAAACTGTTTTTT
CDR3: CASSQDAGGEKLFF
size: -
J: TRBJ1-4
D: -
V: TRBV4-1

DNA: TGTGCCACCAGTGAAGGCCGAACCTATAATTCACCCCTCCACTTT
CDR3: CATSEGRTYNSPLHF
size: few
J: TRBJ1-6
D: -
V: TRBV24-1

DNA: TGTGCCAGTAGCCCTTCGGCGGGCGGGAGCTCCTACGAGCAGTACTTC
CDR3: CASSPSAGGSSYEQYF
size: -
J: TRBJ2-7
D: TRBD2
V: TRBV19

DNA: TGTGCCAGCAGCTTGTCTGGGAGCACAGATACGCAGTATTTT
CDR3: CASSLSGSTDTQYF
size: few
J: TRBJ2-3
D: -
V: TRBV5-4

DNA: TGTGCCAGCAGCTCCAGACTAGGAAGCTACGAGCAGTACTTC
CDR3: CASSSRLGSYEQYF
size: few
J: TRBJ2-7
D: -
V: TRBV9

DNA: TGTGCCACCAGTCCGGGACAGGGTAATGAGCAGTTCTTC
CDR3: CATSPGQGNEQFF
size: large
J: TRBJ2-1
D: TRBD1
V: TRBV24-1

DNA: TGCGCCAGCAGCCCCGTATATACCAGCACAGATACGCAGTATTTT
CDR3: CASSPVYTSTDTQYF
size: many
J: TRBJ2-3
D: -
V: TRBV5-1

DNA: TGTGCGAGCTCACCCAGGGGGGGGTCGCAGAATGAGCAGTTCTTC
CDR3: CASSPRGGSQNEQFF
size: -
J: TRBJ2-1
D: -
V: TRBV18

DNA: TGTGCCAGCAGTTTTGGGGAGCTTCGGAGCTCCTACAATGAGCAGTTCTTC
CDR3: CASSFGELRSSYNEQFF
size: medium-sized
J: TRBJ2-1
D: -
V: TRBV12-3/TRBV12-4

DNA: TGTGCCATCAGGGGACAGGGGGCAGAGACCCAGTACTTC
CDR3: CAIRGQGAETQYF
size: medium-sized
J: TRBJ2-5
D: TRBD1
V: TRBV10-3

DNA: TGTGCCAGCAGCTCAGACACCGGGGAGCTGTTTTTT
CDR3: CASSSDTGELFF
size: many
J: TRBJ2-2
D: -
V: TRBV7-9